This entry lists 32 T cell receptor beta chains sequenced from one sample in a study of cytomegalovirus exposure and HLA in healthy donors. Primers for the PCR totalled 60 Vbeta and 13 Jbeta. Sequenced by immunoSEQ multiplex PCR; TCRdb stores in-frame clones only, minus some. In the table there are under 200,000 clones, roughly 77% of which are singletons. Material: PBMCs. Receptors were obtained from a woman in her thirties or forties in good health and CMV-seropositive.

This chain links TRBV5-6 with TRBJ2-4; a possible D gene is TRBD1 (5 bases). The V end was cut by 1 base, the J end by 1 base, with 12 bases between. Looked up from germline, CDR1 is SGHDT and CDR2 is YYEEEE. The CDR3 runs to 16 residues. The CDR3 bases are TGTGCCAGCAGCTTGTATCAGGGTTCGGCCAAAAACATTCAGTACTTC. Its translation is CASSLYQGSAKNIQYF.

V gene TRBV10-1 combines with J gene TRBJ2-3; 9 bases fit TRBD2. The trim removed 2 bases at V and 6 bases at J, leaving 9 bases unmatched. CDR3 size: 16 residues. Germline loops: CDR1 WNHNN, CDR2 SYGVQD (reference sequence). The CDR3 region has the DNA TGCGCCAGCAGTGAGGGTATAGCGGGAGTTATGGATACGCAGTATTTT. Protein product: CASSEGIAGVMDTQYF.

The rearrangement links TRBV2 to TRBJ2-2, with 8 nucleotides matching TRBD2. The germline CDR1 and CDR2 sequences are SNHLY and FYNNEI. The CDR3 length is 15 residues. V gave up 5 bases and J gave up 1 base; unmatched junction bases: 3. As DNA, the CDR3 is TGTGCCAGCAGTACCGGGACTAGGAACACCGGGGAGCTGTTTTTT. It translates to CASSTGTRNTGELFF.

This chain connects TRBV7-2 to TRBJ2-3; TRBD2 might be the D (6 bases). Germline CDR1 is SGHTA and CDR2 is FQGNSA. This CDR3 is built from 16 residues. Trimming took off 6 bases at V and 0 bases at J, with 16 bases between the two ends. The CDR3 region is CASRGTSSPSTDTQYF. The CDR3 DNA is TGTGCCAGCAGGGGAACTAGCTCCCCCAGCACAGATACGCAGTATTTT.

This chain joins TRBV7-9 and TRBJ1-6, with a tentative D call TRBD1 (6 bases). Germline values: CDR1 SEHNR, CDR2 FQNEAQ (reference sequence). The CDR3 contains 15 residues. Trimming took 4 bases from V and 7 from J, leaving 14 bases between them. Here the CDR3 reads CASSSLQGRNSPLHF. In DNA, the CDR3 is TGTGCCAGCAGCTCATTACAGGGAAGGAATTCACCCCTCCACTTT.

This rearrangement joins TRBV5-1 to TRBJ2-3, with 10 nucleotides matching TRBD2. V dropped 4 bases and J dropped 7; count of bases not matched to a gene: 6. Germline V gene lookup returns CDR1 SGHRS and CDR2 YFSETQ. The CDR3 is 14 residues long. CDR3 DNA sequence: TGCGCCAGCAGCCAAGCGGGAGGGCCCAATACGCAGTATTTT. It encodes CASSQAGGPNTQYF.

The rearrangement joins TRBV7-2 to TRBJ2-7, with TRBD2 matching 7 bases. The CDR3 is 16 residues long. Germline CDR1 SGHTA, CDR2 FQGNSA. After removal of 0 bases from V and 4 bases from J, the junction contained 9 bases not matched to a gene. CDR3 amino acids: CASSLAPRLAGYEQYF. The CDR3 DNA follows: TGTGCCAGCAGCTTAGCCCCGAGACTAGCTGGATACGAGCAGTACTTC. Based on the CDR3 plus reference TRBV7-2 and TRBJ2-7, the full variable domain is GAGVSQSPSNKVTEKGKDVELRCDPISGHTALYWYRQSLGQGLEFLIYFQGNSAPDKSGLPSDRFSAERTGGSVSTLTIQRTQQEDSAVYLCASSLAPRLAGYEQYFGPGTRLTVT.

This chain links TRBV28 with TRBJ1-5; D uncertain. The germline CDR1 and CDR2 sequences are MDHEN and SYDVKM. CDR3 length: 14 residues. Trimming left V 3 bases short and J 5 bases short, with 11 bases between. For the CDR3, the DNA is TGTGCCAGCAGTTTGGTGGCAGTTTATCAGCCCCAGCATTTT. Its protein is CASSLVAVYQPQHF.

V and J are TRBV11-2 and TRBJ2-1, with D perhaps matching TRBD2 (6 bases). V was trimmed by 5 bases and J by 7 bases, leaving 18 bases between them. The CDR3 totals 15 residues. Germline lookup yields CDR1 SGHAT and CDR2 FQNNGV. The CDR3 bases are TGTGCCAGCAGCCGGGACTTTCGTATTGGGAATGAGCAGTTCTTC. Translating gives CASSRDFRIGNEQFF. Based on the CDR3 plus reference TRBV11-2 and TRBJ2-1, the full variable domain is EAGVAQSPRYKIIEKRQSVAFWCNPISGHATLYWYQQILGQGPKLLIQFQNNGVVDDSQLPKDRFSAERLKGVDSTLKIQPAKLEDSAVYLCASSRDFRIGNEQFFGPGTRLTVL.

The genes are TRBV5-4 and TRBJ2-7; 8 bases are a match to TRBD1. The CDR3 is 13 residues long. Looked up from germline, CDR1 is SGHNT and CDR2 is YYREEE (reference sequence). After removal of 4 bases from V and 5 bases from J, the junction contained 5 bases not matched to a gene. The CDR3 sequence: CASSPGQGNEQYF. DNA for the CDR3: TGTGCCAGCAGCCCCGGACAGGGAAACGAGCAGTACTTC.

This chain uses TRBV6-5 with TRBJ2-1; 7 bases fit TRBD2. The J segment lost 4 bases and the V segment lost 6 bases, leaving 9 bases of the junction unmatched. There are 15 residues in the CDR3. The germline V gene encodes CDR1 MNHEY and CDR2 SVGAGI. The CDR3 spells CASSPRASGYNEQFF. The DNA of the CDR3 is TGTGCCAGCAGCCCCAGGGCTAGCGGATACAATGAGCAGTTCTTC.

The V gene is TRBV2, the J gene TRBJ2-3, with 9 bases fitting TRBD2. V shed 4 bases and J 4 bases; nucleotides not matched to a gene: 6. From germline, CDR1 is SNHLY and CDR2 FYNNEI. This CDR3 has 15 amino acids. The chain's CDR3 is CASSASGMNSDTQYF. CDR3 nucleotide sequence: TGTGCCAGCAGTGCTAGCGGGATGAATTCAGATACGCAGTATTTT.

The chain carries TRBV9 and TRBJ2-3; D is unclear. This CDR3 comprises 14 residues. CDR1 is SGDLS and CDR2 is YYNGEE in the germline V gene. Trimming removed 3 bases at V and 4 bases at J, with 12 bases between. Written as DNA, the CDR3 is TGTGCCAGCAGCGCCGAAGTTACAGCAGATACGCAGTATTTT. Translation: CASSAEVTADTQYF.

This clone has only one observation. The chain couples TRBV27 to TRBJ2-7, with 9 bases lining up with TRBD2. CDR3 size: 13 residues. The V gene's germline CDR1 is MNHEY and CDR2 SMNVEV (reference sequence). The V segment lost 6 bases and the J segment 4 bases; nucleotides outside the gene matches: 4. In DNA, the CDR3 is TGTGCCAGCAGGTTAGCGGGAGCGTACGAGCAGTACTTC. Translating gives CASRLAGAYEQYF.

The V gene is TRBV7-7, the J gene TRBJ2-3, with D hard to call. Germline CDR1 SSHAT, CDR2 FNYEAQ (reference sequence). The CDR3 is 11 residues long. Trimming left V 8 bases short and J 5 bases short, with 8 bases between. CDR3 protein: CASFRLDTQYF. In DNA, the CDR3 is TGTGCCAGCTTTCGTCTAGATACGCAGTATTTT. Using reference TRBV7-7 and TRBJ2-3 for the parts outside the CDR3, the full variable domain is GAGVSQSPRYKVTKRGQDVTLRCDPISSHATLYWYQQALGQGPEFLTYFNYEAQPDKSGLPSDRFSAERPEGSISTLTIQRTEQRDSAMYRCASFRLDTQYFGPGTRLTVL.

The chain uses TRBV7-6 and TRBJ2-6, with TRBD2 as a possible D gene (5 bases). Germline values: CDR1 SGHVS, CDR2 FNYEAQ. With 1 base removed from V and 0 bases from J, the gap between germline ends came to 13 bases. The CDR3 covers 18 residues. CDR3 sequence reads: CASSLDGVGNSGANVLTF. CDR3 nucleotide sequence: TGTGCCAGCAGCTTAGACGGGGTTGGGAACTCTGGGGCCAACGTCCTGACTTTC. Full variable domain (rest looked up from reference TRBV7-6 and TRBJ2-6): GAGVSQSPRYKVTKRGQDVALRCDPISGHVSLYWYRQALGQGPEFLTYFNYEAQQDKSGLPNDRFSAERPEGSISTLTIQRTEQRDSAMYRCASSLDGVGNSGANVLTFGAGSRLTVL.

The chain employs TRBV2 and TRBJ1-4, with D perhaps matching TRBD1 (5 bases). V lost 6 bases and J lost 7, with 15 bases in between. Germline-derived CDR1 and CDR2 are SNHLY and FYNNEI. This CDR3 comprises 14 residues. The CDR3 region has the DNA TGTGCCAGCAGGAGGACACAAGCGGGTGAAAAACTGTTTTTT. It specifies CASRRTQAGEKLFF. The entire variable domain, with the rest obtained from reference TRBV2 and TRBJ1-4, is as follows: EPEVTQTPSHQVTQMGQEVILRCVPISNHLYFYWYRQILGQKVEFLVSFYNNEISEKSEIFDDQFSVERPDGSNFTLKIRSTKLEDSAMYFCASRRTQAGEKLFFGSGTQLSVL.

The chain links TRBV5-1 to TRBJ1-2; TRBD1 aligns across 9 bases. Germline V gives CDR1 SGHRS, CDR2 YFSETQ. With V trimmed by 4 bases and J by 2 bases, 3 bases remained unmatched. The CDR3 totals 14 residues. CDR3 nucleotides: TGCGCCAGCAGCCCAGGGACAGGGAACTATGGCTACACCTTC. Amino acid sequence: CASSPGTGNYGYTF.

This sequence joins TRBV9 and TRBJ2-1; no reliable D call. CDR1 and CDR2 from the germline V gene are SGDLS and YYNGEE. CDR3 length equals 13 residues. V lost 1 base and J 5 bases, leaving 7 bases between the germline ends. The CDR3 is CASSVSRNNEQFF. The CDR3 DNA reads as TGTGCCAGCAGCGTAAGCAGGAACAATGAGCAGTTCTTC.

This clone was seen once. This rearrangement joins TRBV7-8 to TRBJ2-6; 7 bases match TRBD1. The length of the CDR3 is 16 residues. Germline V gene lookup returns CDR1 SGHVS and CDR2 FQNEAQ. The V and J ends lost 5 bases and 4 bases, in that order; junction bases with no gene match: 8. CDR3 nucleotide sequence: TGTGCCAGCAGCCCCGACAGGGTAGCGGGGGCCAACGTCCTGACTTTC. Protein sequence: CASSPDRVAGANVLTF. Complete variable domain (other parts from reference TRBV7-8 and TRBJ2-6): GAGVSQSPRYKVAKRGQDVALRCDPISGHVSLFWYQQALGQGPEFLTYFQNEAQLDKSGLPSDRFFAERPEGSVSTLKIQRTQQEDSAVYLCASSPDRVAGANVLTFGAGSRLTVL.

The chain couples TRBV4-2 to TRBJ2-3; possibly TRBD2 for D (5 bases). Trimming cost V 0 bases and J 1 base, with 11 bases left between them. There are 16 residues in the CDR3. Germline values: CDR1 LGHNA, CDR2 YNFKEQ. The CDR3 region is CASSQDWTQRTDTQYF. For the CDR3, the DNA is TGTGCCAGCAGCCAAGATTGGACTCAACGCACAGATACGCAGTATTTT.

This sequence joins TRBV10-3 and TRBJ1-2, with 8 bases aligning to TRBD1. Germline V gives CDR1 ENHRY, CDR2 SYGVKD. This CDR3 comprises 13 residues. J gave up 4 bases and V 6 bases, and 4 bases lay outside the gene matches. CDR3 in amino acids: CAIRGQEPYGYTF. CDR3 bases: TGTGCCATCAGGGGACAGGAGCCCTATGGCTACACCTTC.

This chain joins TRBV6-1 and TRBJ2-1; maybe TRBD1 (5 bases). Trimming took off 7 bases at V and 3 bases at J, with 16 bases between the two ends. The germline gives CDR1 MNHNS, CDR2 SASEGT. The CDR3 sequence is 15 residues long. The CDR3 nucleotides read TGTGCCAGCACCTGGTTTAGGGGCCGCTACAATGAGCAGTTCTTC. This gives the protein CASTWFRGRYNEQFF.

The rearrangement uses TRBV30 and TRBJ1-6; 7 bases agree with TRBD1. J was trimmed by 13 bases and V by 0 bases; bases with no gene match: 6. The CDR3 spans 13 residues. Germline V gene lookup returns CDR1 GTSNPN and CDR2 SVGIG (reference sequence). CDR3 DNA sequence: TGTGCCTGGAGTGTGACAGGGTATGGGCCCCTCCACTTT. This sequence encodes CAWSVTGYGPLHF.

The gene calls are TRBV9 and TRBJ1-2; TRBD1 is a possible D gene (6 bases). Germline CDR1 reads SGDLS; CDR2 reads YYNGEE. This CDR3 has 17 residues. V was cut by 0 bases and J by 6 bases, with 21 bases left in between. CDR3 sequence reads: CASSVDPNRGAVDGYTF. The CDR3 DNA sequence: TGTGCCAGCAGCGTAGACCCTAACCGGGGGGCAGTCGATGGCTACACCTTC.

The chain employs TRBV27 and TRBJ1-2; the match to TRBD1 covers 8 bases. J was trimmed by 4 bases and V by 4 bases; bases with no gene match: 5. CDR1 is MNHEY and CDR2 is SMNVEV in the germline V gene (reference sequence). CDR3 length: 14 amino acids. The CDR3 loop reads CASSSRGRGYGYTF. The DNA of the CDR3 is TGTGCCAGCAGTTCCAGGGGGCGAGGCTATGGCTACACCTTC.

Regarding this clone: Additional DNA sequences in this sample encode the identical CDR3. This chain uses TRBV5-4 with TRBJ1-1, with D possibly matching TRBD1 (5 bases). This CDR3 has 13 amino acids. The V end was cut by 1 base, the J end by 3 bases, with 7 bases between. Germline V CDR1 and CDR2: SGHNT, YYREEE (reference sequence). The CDR3 here is CASSLTGDTEAFF. The CDR3, as DNA: TGTGCCAGCAGCTTGACAGGAGACACTGAAGCTTTCTTT.

The J gene is TRBJ2-1, the V gene TRBV5-8; 10 bases are a match to TRBD2. The CDR3 totals 16 residues. The germline V gene encodes CDR1 SGHTS and CDR2 YDEGEE. Trimming at V came to 2 bases and at J to 5 bases, leaving 7 bases not matched to a gene. CDR3 coding DNA: TGTGCCAGCAGCTTCCACGGACTAGCGGTTAACAATGAGCAGTTCTTC. This gives the protein CASSFHGLAVNNEQFF. Together with reference TRBV5-8 and TRBJ2-1, the CDR3 gives the full variable domain: EAGVTQSPTHLIKTRGQQATLRCSPISGHTSVYWYQQALGLGLQFLLWYDEGEERNRGNFPPRFSGRQFPNYSSELNVNALELEDSALYLCASSFHGLAVNNEQFFGPGTRLTVL.

The chain recombines TRBV7-8 with TRBJ1-1; possibly TRBD1 for D (5 bases). Germline V gene data show CDR1 as SGHVS and CDR2 as FQNEAQ. Trimming removed 5 bases from V and 1 base from J, with 11 bases in between. The CDR3 runs to 14 residues. The CDR3 DNA reads TGTGCCAGCAGCAGACAGAGAGAGAACACTGAAGCTTTCTTT. It codes for CASSRQRENTEAFF.

The chain combines TRBV30 with TRBJ2-2, with D unresolved. Germline CDR1 reads GTSNPN; CDR2 reads SVGIG (reference sequence). V was cut by 0 bases and J by 8 bases, with 4 bases left in between. There are 11 residues in the CDR3. The CDR3 region is CAWSVTGELFF. In DNA form, the CDR3 reads TGTGCCTGGAGTGTCACAGGGGAGCTGTTTTTT.

The V gene is TRBV14, the J gene TRBJ2-1, with a weak D call TRBD2 (6 bases). The CDR3 has 15 amino acids. Germline CDR1 SGHDN, CDR2 FVKESK. V lost 1 base and J lost 0, with 7 bases in between. The CDR3 DNA is TGTGCCAGCAGCCAAGTTAGCGGCTCCTACAATGAGCAGTTCTTC. Translated, it gives CASSQVSGSYNEQFF. Variable domain in full (rest from reference TRBV14 and TRBJ2-1): EAGVTQFPSHSVIEKGQTVTLRCDPISGHDNLYWYRRVMGKEIKFLLHFVKESKQDESGMPNNRFLAERTGGTYSTLKVQPAELEDSGVYFCASSQVSGSYNEQFFGPGTRLTVL.

This clone was seen a few times. The chain recombines TRBV6-5 with TRBJ1-1; TRBD1 might be the D (5 bases). The germline CDR1 and CDR2 sequences are MNHEY and SVGAGI. Trimming shortened V by 0 bases and J by 4 bases, and 9 bases separated the two germline ends. The CDR3 totals 14 residues. Written as DNA, the CDR3 is TGTGCCAGCAGTTACTCGGGGCAGGTCACTGAAGCTTTCTTT. Translating gives CASSYSGQVTEAFF.